One and the same sample provided the 2 T cell receptor beta chains below, sequenced in a study of PD-1 blockade in classical Hodgkin lymphoma. Time point in this sample: cycle 4 day 1 (C4D1), after 5 to 7 weeks of nivolumab. With no exception, relapse followed autologous stem cell transplantation in all patients, and brentuximab vedotin exposure varied. Measured with immunoSEQ multiplex PCR; TCRdb has only the in-frame clones, and not every one. Of some 95,000 clones listed, about nine tenths are singletons. Material: peripheral blood mononuclear cells (PBMCs), obtained before the fourth cycle of nivolumab. These receptors were obtained from a human donor with classical Hodgkin lymphoma.

This rearrangement joins TRBV21-1 to TRBJ1-5; TRBD1 was called by the table and not checked on the DNA. TRBV21-1 is a documented pseudogene. The CDR3 sequence is 18 residues long. CDR3 amino acids: CASSKASTWTGGSQPQHF. The CDR3, as DNA: TGTGCCAGCAGCAAAGCCTCCACCTGGACAGGGGGGAGTCAGCCCCAGCATTTT.

The chain joins TRBV7-9 to TRBJ2-7; no reliable D call. The ends were cut back, 2 bases at V and 7 bases at J, with 9 bases in the middle. Germline V gene lookup returns CDR1 SEHNR and CDR2 FQNEAQ (reference sequence). The CDR3 is made up of 12 amino acids. The CDR3 loop is CASSLLSVEQYF. The CDR3, as DNA: TGTGCCAGCAGCTTACTCTCGGTGGAGCAGTACTTC.